Presented here are 9 T cell receptor beta chains from one specimen sequenced in a study of graft-versus-host responses after intestinal transplantation. To release intraepithelial and lamina propria lymphocytes, the graft tissue was processed. Sequenced by immunoSEQ multiplex PCR; TCRdb stores in-frame clones only, minus some. This table has 15,000 to 20,000 clones, around 83% appearing once. Source: ileum tissue, taken 584 days after intestinal transplantation. These receptor sequences come from a human patient who received an intestinal transplant, so some T cells may come from the graft donor.

V and J are TRBV7-2 and TRBJ2-2; D may be TRBD2 (5 bases). The CDR3 covers 14 residues. CDR1 is SGHTA and CDR2 is FQGNSA in the germline V gene. V was clipped by 7 bases and J by 5 bases, with 14 bases between them. CDR3 in amino acids: CASILTRSTGELFF. In DNA, the CDR3 is TGTGCCAGCATCCTTACTAGGAGTACCGGGGAGCTGTTTTTT.

The rearrangement links TRBV23-1 to TRBJ2-7; 7 nucleotides line up with TRBD2. TRBV23-1 is filed as an ORF, its function uncertain. This CDR3 comprises 13 residues. The V segment lost 4 bases and the J segment 5 bases; nucleotides outside the gene matches: 5. The CDR3 loop reads CASSPRGRDEQYF. The CDR3 region has the DNA TGCGCCAGCAGTCCCCGAGGGAGGGACGAGCAGTACTTC.

CDR3 sequence (DNA): TGCGCCAGCAGCCCCGTGGGGGGTAATAATTCACCCCTCCACTTT. It codes for CASSPVGGNNSPLHF. The chain combines TRBV5-1 with TRBJ1-6; D is perhaps TRBD1 (5 bases). Germline CDR1 and CDR2: SGHRS and YFSETQ. The CDR3 totals 15 residues. V gave up 4 bases and J gave up 5 bases, with 13 bases separating them.

The chain recombines TRBV14 with TRBJ1-6; tentative D call: TRBD1 (5 bases). Germline CDR1 is SGHDN and CDR2 is FVKESK. This CDR3 comprises 15 residues. The V and J ends lost 4 bases and 7 bases respectively, with 14 bases between them. CDR3 in DNA: TGTGCCAGCAGCCGCCGTGGGGCGCGGAATTCACCCCTCCACTTT. Translated: CASSRRGARNSPLHF.

The chain couples TRBV27 to TRBJ2-7; possible D gene TRBD1, 6 bases. CDR1 is MNHEY, CDR2 SMNVEV, per germline (reference sequence). Between the trimmed V and J ends, which lost 3 bases and 2 bases, there was a span of 14 bases. CDR3 size: 15 residues. DNA for the CDR3: TGTGCCAGCAGTTTTGAATCAGGGGCGACCTACGAGCAGTACTTC. It is translated as CASSFESGATYEQYF.

This sequence joins TRBV9 and TRBJ1-2; TRBD1 might be the D (5 bases). The CDR3 is 13 residues long. The germline CDR1 and CDR2 sequences are SGDLS and YYNGEE. Trimming took off 2 bases at V and 1 base at J, with 6 bases between the two ends. The CDR3 bases are TGTGCCAGCAGCGTTCAGGGTAACTATGGCTACACCTTC. Translating gives CASSVQGNYGYTF.

This sequence joins TRBV7-9 and TRBJ1-5, with 7 bases fitting TRBD1. The CDR3 consists of 14 residues. The trim removed 6 bases at V and 7 bases at J, leaving 9 bases unmatched. Per the germline V gene, CDR1 is SEHNR and CDR2 is FQNEAQ (reference sequence). DNA for the CDR3: TGTGCCAGCAGTCAAAAGGGACAGTTCCAGCCCCAGCATTTT. It yields the protein CASSQKGQFQPQHF.

The V call is TRBV9, the J call TRBJ1-4; D not resolved. The CDR3 contains 15 residues. CDR1 is SGDLS and CDR2 is YYNGEE in the germline V gene. Between the trimmed V and J ends, which lost 0 bases and 7 bases, there was a span of 13 bases. The CDR3 spells CASSVGEDVSEKLFF. CDR3 DNA: TGTGCCAGCAGCGTAGGGGAGGATGTTAGTGAAAAACTGTTTTTT.

This chain joins TRBV5-1 and TRBJ2-4; D is possibly TRBD1 (5 bases). Germline assignment: CDR1 SGHRS and CDR2 YFSETQ. The V end was cut by 0 bases, the J end by 2 bases, with 9 bases between. The length of the CDR3 is 15 residues. CDR3 residues: CASSLEGHTKNIQYF. CDR3 bases: TGCGCCAGCAGCTTGGAAGGACATACCAAAAACATTCAGTACTTC.